The present T cell receptor beta chain was sequenced within a study of blood T cell repertoires in COVID-19. Recovery meant two consecutive negative NP/OP PCR tests, professional clearance, or resolved symptoms. TCRdb keeps only in-frame clones here, not all; method: immunoSEQ multiplex PCR. In the table there are hundreds of thousands of clones, 75% to 90% of which are singletons. This clone appeared a few times. V was shortened by 5 bases and J by 0 bases, with 16 bases between the two germline ends. The CDR3 has 16 amino acids. Germline V gene sequence: CDR1 KGHSH, CDR2 LQKENI. Sequenced input: PBMCs or T cells enriched from blood (not recorded which). The origin of this receptor is a man aged 25-40 years who had recovered from COVID-19. The rearrangement uses TRBV18 and TRBJ1-1, with D perhaps matching TRBD1 (5 bases). CDR3 protein: CASSSISGHLNTEAFF. The CDR3 DNA reads as TGTGCCAGCTCATCCATTTCAGGACACTTGAACACTGAAGCTTTCTTT.